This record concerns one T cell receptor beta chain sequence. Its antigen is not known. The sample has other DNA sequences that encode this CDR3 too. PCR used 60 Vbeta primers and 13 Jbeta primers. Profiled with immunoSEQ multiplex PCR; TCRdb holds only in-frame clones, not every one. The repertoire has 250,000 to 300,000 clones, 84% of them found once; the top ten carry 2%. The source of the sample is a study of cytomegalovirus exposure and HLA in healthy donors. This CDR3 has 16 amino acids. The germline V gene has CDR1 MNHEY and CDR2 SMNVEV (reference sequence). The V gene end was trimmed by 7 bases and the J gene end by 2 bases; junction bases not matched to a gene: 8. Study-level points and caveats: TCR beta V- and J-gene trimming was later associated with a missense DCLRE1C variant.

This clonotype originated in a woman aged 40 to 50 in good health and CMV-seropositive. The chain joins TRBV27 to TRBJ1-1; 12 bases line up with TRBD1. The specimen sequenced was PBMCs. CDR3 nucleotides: TGTGCCAGCAAGGGACAGGGGGCGCCCGGAAACACTGAAGCTTTCTTT. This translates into CASKGQGAPGNTEAFF.